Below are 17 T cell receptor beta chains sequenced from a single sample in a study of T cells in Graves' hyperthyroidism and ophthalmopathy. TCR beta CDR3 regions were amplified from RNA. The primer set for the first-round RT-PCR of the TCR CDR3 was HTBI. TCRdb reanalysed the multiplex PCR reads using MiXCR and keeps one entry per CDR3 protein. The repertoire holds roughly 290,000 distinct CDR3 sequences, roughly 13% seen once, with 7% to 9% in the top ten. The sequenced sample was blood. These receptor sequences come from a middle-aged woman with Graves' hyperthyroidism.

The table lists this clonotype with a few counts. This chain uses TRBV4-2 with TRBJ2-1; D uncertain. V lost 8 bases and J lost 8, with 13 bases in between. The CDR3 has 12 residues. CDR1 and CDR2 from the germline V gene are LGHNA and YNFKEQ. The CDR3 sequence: CASGLWADEQFF. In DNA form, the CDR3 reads TGTGCCAGCGGTCTTTGGGCGGATGAGCAGTTCTTC.

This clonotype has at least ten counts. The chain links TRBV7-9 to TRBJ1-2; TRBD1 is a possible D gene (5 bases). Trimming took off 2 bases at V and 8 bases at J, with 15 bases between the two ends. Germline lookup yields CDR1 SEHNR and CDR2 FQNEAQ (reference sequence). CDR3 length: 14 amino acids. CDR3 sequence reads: CASSLFPERDGYTF. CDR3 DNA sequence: TGTGCCAGCAGCTTATTTCCCGAGCGGGACGGCTACACCTTC.

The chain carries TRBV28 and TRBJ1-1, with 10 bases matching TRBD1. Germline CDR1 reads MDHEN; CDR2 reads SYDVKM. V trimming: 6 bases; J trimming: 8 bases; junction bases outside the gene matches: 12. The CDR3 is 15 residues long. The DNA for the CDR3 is TGTGCCAGCAGGGAACCCGGGACAGGGGATCGAGAAGCTTTCTTT. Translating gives CASREPGTGDREAFF.

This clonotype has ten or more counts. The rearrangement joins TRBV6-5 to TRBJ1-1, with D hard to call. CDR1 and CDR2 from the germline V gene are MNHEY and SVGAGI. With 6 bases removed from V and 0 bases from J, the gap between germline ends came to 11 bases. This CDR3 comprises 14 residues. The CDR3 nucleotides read TGTGCCAGCAGCCCCCAGAGGGTGAACACTGAAGCTTTCTTT. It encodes CASSPQRVNTEAFF.

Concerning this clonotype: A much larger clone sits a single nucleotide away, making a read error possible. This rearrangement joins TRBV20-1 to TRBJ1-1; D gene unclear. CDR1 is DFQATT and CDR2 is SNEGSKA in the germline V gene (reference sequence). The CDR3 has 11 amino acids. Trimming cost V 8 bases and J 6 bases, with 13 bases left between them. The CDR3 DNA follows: TGCAGTTTGACCGGGTGGGCTGAAGCTTTCTTT. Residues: CSLTGWAEAFF.

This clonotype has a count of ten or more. The CDR3 region has the DNA TGTGCCAGCAGTGAACTCGCGGCTAGCGGGAGTAGGGTCCAAGAGACCCAGTACTTC. This gives the protein CASSELAASGSRVQETQYF. The rearrangement uses TRBV6-1 and TRBJ2-5, with TRBD2 matching 10 bases. This CDR3 is built from 19 residues. Germline loops: CDR1 MNHNS, CDR2 SASEGT. Trimming at V came to 2 bases and at J to 1 base, leaving 13 bases not matched to a gene.

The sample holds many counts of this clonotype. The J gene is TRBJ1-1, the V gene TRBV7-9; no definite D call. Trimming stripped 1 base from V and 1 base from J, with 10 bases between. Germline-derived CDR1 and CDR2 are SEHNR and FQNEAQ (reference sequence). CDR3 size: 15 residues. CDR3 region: CASSLGRRANTEAFF. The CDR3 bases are TGTGCCAGCAGCTTAGGTAGAAGGGCGAACACTGAAGCTTTCTTT.

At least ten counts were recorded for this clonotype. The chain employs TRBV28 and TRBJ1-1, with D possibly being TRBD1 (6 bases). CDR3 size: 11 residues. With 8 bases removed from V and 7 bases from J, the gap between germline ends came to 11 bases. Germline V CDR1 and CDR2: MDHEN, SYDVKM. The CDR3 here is CASQGTFEAFF. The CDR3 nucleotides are TGTGCCAGCCAGGGGACCTTTGAAGCTTTCTTT.

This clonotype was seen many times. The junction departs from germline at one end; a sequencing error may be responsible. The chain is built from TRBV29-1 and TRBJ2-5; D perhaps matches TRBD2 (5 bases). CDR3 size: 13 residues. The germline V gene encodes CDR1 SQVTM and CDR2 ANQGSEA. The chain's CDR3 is CTVHGDATETQYF. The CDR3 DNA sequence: TGCACCGTTCACGGGGATGCCACAGAGACCCAGTACTTC.

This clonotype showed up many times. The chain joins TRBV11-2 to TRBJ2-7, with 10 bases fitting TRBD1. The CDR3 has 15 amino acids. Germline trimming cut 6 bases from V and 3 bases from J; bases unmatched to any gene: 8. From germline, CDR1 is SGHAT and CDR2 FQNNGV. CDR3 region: CASRPTGGRRYEQYF. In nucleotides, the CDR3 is TGTGCCAGCAGGCCGACAGGGGGCCGACGCTACGAGCAGTACTTC.

Written as DNA, the CDR3 is TGTGCCAGCAGCTTAACCATGGGGACGATGGGTTACGGGATGTTAGCCGGGGAGCTGTTTTTT. Protein sequence: CASSLTMGTMGYGMLAGELFF. This rearrangement joins TRBV7-9 to TRBJ2-2; D is tentatively TRBD1 or TRBD2 (5 bases each). This CDR3 has 21 residues. V lost 2 bases, J lost 6 bases, and 31 bases lay in between. Germline-derived CDR1 and CDR2 are SEHNR and FQNEAQ (reference sequence).

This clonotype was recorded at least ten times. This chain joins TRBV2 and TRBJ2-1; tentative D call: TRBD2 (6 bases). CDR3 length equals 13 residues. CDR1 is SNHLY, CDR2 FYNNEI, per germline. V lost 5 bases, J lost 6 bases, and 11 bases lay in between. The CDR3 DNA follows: TGTGCCAGCAGTCTGGGGACTTCCAATGAGCAGTTCTTC. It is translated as CASSLGTSNEQFF.

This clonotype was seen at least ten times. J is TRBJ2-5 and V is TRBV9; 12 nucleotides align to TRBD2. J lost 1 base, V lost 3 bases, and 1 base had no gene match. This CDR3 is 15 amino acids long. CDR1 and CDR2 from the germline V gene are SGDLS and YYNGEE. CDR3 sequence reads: CASSGTSGTQETQYF. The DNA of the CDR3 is TGTGCCAGCAGCGGGACTAGCGGGACCCAAGAGACCCAGTACTTC.

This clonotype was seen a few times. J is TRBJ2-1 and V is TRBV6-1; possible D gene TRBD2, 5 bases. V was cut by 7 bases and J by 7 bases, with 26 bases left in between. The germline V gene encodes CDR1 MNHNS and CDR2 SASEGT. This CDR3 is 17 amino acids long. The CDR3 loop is CASTPVARLLEWNEQFF. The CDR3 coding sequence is TGTGCCAGCACACCGGTAGCGAGACTCTTGGAGTGGAATGAGCAGTTCTTC.

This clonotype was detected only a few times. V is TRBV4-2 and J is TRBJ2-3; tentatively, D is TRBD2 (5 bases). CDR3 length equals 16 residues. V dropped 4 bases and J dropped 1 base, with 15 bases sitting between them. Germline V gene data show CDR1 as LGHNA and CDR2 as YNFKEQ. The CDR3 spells CASSPKRGPGTDTQYF. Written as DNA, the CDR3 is TGTGCCAGCAGCCCTAAACGAGGGCCTGGCACAGATACGCAGTATTTT.

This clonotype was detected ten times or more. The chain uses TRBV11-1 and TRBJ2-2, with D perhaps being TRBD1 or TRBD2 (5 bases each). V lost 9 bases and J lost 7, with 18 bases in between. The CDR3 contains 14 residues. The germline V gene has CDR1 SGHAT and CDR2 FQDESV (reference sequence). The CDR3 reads CASGTGPSGGELFF. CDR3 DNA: TGTGCCAGTGGAACGGGGCCCTCGGGCGGGGAGCTGTTTTTT.

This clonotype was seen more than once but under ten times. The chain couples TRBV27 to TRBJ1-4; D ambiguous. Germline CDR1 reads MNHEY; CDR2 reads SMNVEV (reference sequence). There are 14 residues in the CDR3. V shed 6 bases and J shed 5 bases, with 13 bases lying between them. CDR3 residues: CASRPPTENEKLFF. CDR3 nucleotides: TGTGCCAGCAGACCCCCCACAGAAAATGAAAAACTGTTTTTT.